A selection of T cell receptor beta chains follows, all from one sample in a study of blood T cells in healthy people across ages. Each CDR3 protein is one row after TCRdb ran MiXCR on the 5' RACE reads. Counted here are 850,000 to 1,100,000 distinct CDR3 sequences, 35% to 40% occurring once; the ten biggest clones make up roughly 14%. Sequencing was performed on blood. The receptors shown here come from a man between 18 and 35 years old in good health. CDR3s include the opening cysteine and the closing phenylalanine or tryptophan. Each record gives: D gene, clone size, J gene, V gene, CDR3 DNA, CDR3 protein. A D gene is named only where the DNA matches it firmly. For some rows the clone size is stated as once, few or many, or as a class when expanded; others skip it.

NA | NA | TRBJ1-2 | TRBV5-1 | TGCGCCAGCAGCTTGGATGGGCAACAGGGCTATGGCTACACCTTC | CASSLDGQQGYGYTF
TRBD1 | NA | TRBJ1-2 | TRBV19 | TGTGCCAGTAGTATCGAAGGGACAGGGGATGGCTACACCTTC | CASSIEGTGDGYTF
NA | NA | TRBJ2-7 | TRBV9 | TGTGCCAGCAGCTATACCGGGACTGCGACTTCCTACGAGCAGTACTTC | CASSYTGTATSYEQYF
NA | few | TRBJ1-5 | TRBV7-2 | TGTGCCAGCAGCCTTCATGATCGGAGCATACCCCAGCATTTT | CASSLHDRSIPQHF
NA | NA | TRBJ1-3 | TRBV5-1 | TGCGCCAGCAGCTTGGGATCAGCCGTCTCTGGAAACGCCATATATTTT | CASSLGSAVSGNAIYF
NA | NA | TRBJ1-4 | TRBV6-5 | TGTGCCAGCAGTTACGGGGGGGGTTTGCAAGGGAAACTGTTTTTT | CASSYGGGLQGKLFF
NA | NA | TRBJ1-4 | TRBV5-1 | TGCGCCAGCAGCTTGGGGGGGGGCTCCGGAAAACTGTTTTTT | CASSLGGGSGKLFF
NA | few | TRBJ2-1 | TRBV12-3/TRBV12-4 | TGTGCCAGCAGTGCCAACCTGGATTCGGGCTACAATGAGCAGTTCTTC | CASSANLDSGYNEQFF
NA | many | TRBJ2-7 | TRBV12-3/TRBV12-4 | TGTGCCAGCAGTTTAGCGCAAGGGACCTACGAGCAGTACTTC | CASSLAQGTYEQYF
NA | few | TRBJ2-5 | TRBV27 | TGTGCCAGCAGTCCCGGAAACCCAGGAAAGACCCAGTACTTC | CASSPGNPGKTQYF
NA | once | TRBJ2-1 | TRBV7-9 | TGTGCCGGCAGCTTAAAAGGGCAAGGGAAGGGATACAATGAGCAGTTCTTC | CAGSLKGQGKGYNEQFF
NA | NA | TRBJ1-2 | TRBV4-3 | TGCGCCAGCAGCCTATACTGGGGGCGAGACTATGGCTACACCTTC | CASSLYWGRDYGYTF
NA | NA | TRBJ2-1 | TRBV7-3 | TGTGCCAGCAGCTTAGGAGACCTCGGGAATGAGCAGTTCTTC | CASSLGDLGNEQFF
TRBD1 | NA | TRBJ1-1 | TRBV12-3/TRBV12-4 | TGTGCCAGCAGTTCAAACACAGGGGCCGTGAACACTGAAGCTTTCTTT | CASSSNTGAVNTEAFF
TRBD2 | few | TRBJ2-1 | TRBV15 | TGTGCCACCAGCAGAGATTTTGGGGGCGGTAGCGGGGGGATTAATGAGCAGTTCTTC | CATSRDFGGGSGGINEQFF
NA | NA | TRBJ2-1 | TRBV7-9 | TGTGCCAGCAGCTTAAGAAGGGCGGAAAGCTCCTACAATGAGCAGTTCTTC | CASSLRRAESSYNEQFF
NA | NA | TRBJ1-6 | TRBV4-3 | TGCGCCAGCAGCCAAACTGGGAGTAATTCACCCCTCCACTTT | CASSQTGSNSPLHF
NA | NA | TRBJ2-5 | TRBV2 | TGTGCCAGCAGTGATGTGCCGAGCTTTATTGAGACCCAGTACTTC | CASSDVPSFIETQYF
NA | NA | TRBJ1-3 | TRBV10-3 | TGTGCCATCAGTGAGCGGGACTCTGGAAACACCATATATTTT | CAISERDSGNTIYF
NA | NA | TRBJ1-1 | TRBV5-4 | TGTGCCAGCGGCCGGGCGGGGAACACTGAAGCTTTCTTT | CASGRAGNTEAFF
TRBD1 | NA | TRBJ1-6 | TRBV3-1 | TGTGCCAGCAGCCGAGGACAGGAGAGCTCCTATAATTCACCCCTCCACTTT | CASSRGQESSYNSPLHF
TRBD2 | NA | TRBJ2-7 | TRBV9 | TGTGCCAGCAGCGAAGCGGGGGGGCTGTACAATGAGCAGTACTTC | CASSEAGGLYNEQYF
NA | NA | TRBJ2-3 | TRBV12-3/TRBV12-4 | TGTGCCAGCAGTCCGCCGGCCGATTCCACAGATACGCAGTATTTT | CASSPPADSTDTQYF
NA | NA | TRBJ1-3 | TRBV5-1 | TGCGCCAGCAGCTCGCTTGGACTCACCCTCCCGGGAGGAGACACCATATATTTT | CASSSLGLTLPGGDTIYF
TRBD1 | many | TRBJ2-1 | TRBV5-1 | TGCGCCAGCAGCTTGGGGACAGGGGGTTCCTACAATGAGCAGTTCTTC | CASSLGTGGSYNEQFF
NA | NA | TRBJ1-2 | TRBV6-5 | TGTGCCAGCAGTTACTCGAGTCTCGGGGGCTACACCTTC | CASSYSSLGGYTF
TRBD2 | NA | TRBJ2-3 | TRBV7-2 | TGTACCAGCAGCGCAAGCGGGGGGGCATCAGATACGCAGTATTTT | CTSSASGGASDTQYF
NA | NA | TRBJ2-1 | TRBV7-3 | TGTGCCAGCAGCTCGCAGTTCTTC | CASSSQFF
NA | NA | TRBJ1-1 | TRBV12-3/TRBV12-4 | TGTGCCAGCAGTGGGGGCCTCGAAAGCCGCATCACTGAAGCTTTCTTT | CASSGGLESRITEAFF
NA | NA | TRBJ1-6 | TRBV20-1 | TGCAGTGCTAGAGATCGGGCTAGTATTAACAGACATAATTCACCCCTCCACTTT | CSARDRASINRHNSPLHF
NA | NA | TRBJ2-5 | TRBV3-1 | TGTGCCAGCAGCCCCTCCGGGGGCATGGAGACCCAGTACTTC | CASSPSGGMETQYF
NA | few | TRBJ2-7 | TRBV7-2 | TGTGCCAGCAGCCTTGGCGGATTCCGCGACGAGCAGTACTTC | CASSLGGFRDEQYF
TRBD1 | NA | TRBJ1-2 | TRBV4-3 | TGCGCCAGCTGCCAAGAGCGTGAGACAGGGGGCATAGGTAGTGATGGCTACACCTTC | CASCQERETGGIGSDGYTF
NA | NA | TRBJ2-1 | TRBV29-1 | TGCAGCGTTGAAAATCTCATCCAGTGGGGTCGCCTTTTGGCCGACAATGAGCAGTTCTTC | CSVENLIQWGRLLADNEQFF
NA | NA | TRBJ1-1 | TRBV3-1 | TGTGCCAGCAGCGACGCGCAGGTGGGGCCGGAGGGGAACACTGAAGCTTTCTTT | CASSDAQVGPEGNTEAFF
NA | NA | TRBJ1-3 | TRBV11-2 | TGTGCCAGCAGCCCCAAGGGAGGCGGGTCTGGAAACACCATATATTTT | CASSPKGGGSGNTIYF
TRBD1 | NA | TRBJ1-2 | TRBV27 | TGTGCCAGCAGTTCTAACCCGGGGACAGGGCTCTATGGCTACACCTTC | CASSSNPGTGLYGYTF
NA | NA | TRBJ1-1 | TRBV4-1 | TGCGCCAGCAGCCAAGATCTAGCCGGCCTCACTGAAGCTTTCTTT | CASSQDLAGLTEAFF
TRBD1 | few | TRBJ1-1 | TRBV28 | TGTGCCAGCAGTCCCCCCGCAGGGGGCAACACTGAAGCTTTCTTT | CASSPPAGGNTEAFF
NA | NA | TRBJ1-2 | TRBV9 | TGTGCCAGCAGCGTAGGAGAGAACCCCTATGCCGGCTACACCTTC | CASSVGENPYAGYTF
TRBD1 | NA | TRBJ1-2 | TRBV2 | TGTGCCTGCAGTGAATCGCAGGGGGCATATGGCTACACCTTC | CACSESQGAYGYTF
TRBD1 | few | TRBJ1-2 | TRBV5-1 | TGCGCCAGCAGCACGGACAGGGGCGGCTACACCTTC | CASSTDRGGYTF
TRBD2 | NA | TRBJ2-5 | TRBV12-3/TRBV12-4 | TGTGCCAGCAGTTTAGGACTAGCGGTCGACAATGAGCAGTACTTC | CASSLGLAVDNEQYF
NA | few | TRBJ1-5 | TRBV6-5 | TGTGCCAGCAGTTCCGACAGACCACGGTTCCAGCCCCAGCATTTT | CASSSDRPRFQPQHF
NA | NA | TRBJ2-7 | TRBV10-3 | TGTGCCATCACCGCGACATGGGGGAGCTCCTACGAGCAGTACTTC | CAITATWGSSYEQYF
NA | NA | TRBJ1-2 | TRBV29-1 | TGCAGCGTTGAGGGGGTAGGAGGCTACACCTTC | CSVEGVGGYTF
NA | few | TRBJ2-7 | TRBV10-3 | TGTGCCATCAGTGGCCAGGAAGGCTACAATGAGCAGTACTTC | CAISGQEGYNEQYF
NA | many | TRBJ2-3 | TRBV13 | TGTGCCAGCAGCTTGAGACAGGCTAGCACAGATACGCAGTATTTT | CASSLRQASTDTQYF
TRBD1 | NA | TRBJ2-7 | TRBV27 | TGTGCCAGCAGTTCCTCCACCGGGACAGTCTCCTACGAGCAGTACTTC | CASSSSTGTVSYEQYF
NA | NA | TRBJ2-5 | TRBV20-1 | TGCAGTGCTAGAGCAGGGGCGGGGGAAGAGACCCAGTACTTC | CSARAGAGEETQYF
TRBD2 | few | TRBJ2-2 | TRBV10-3 | TGTGCCATCAGTGAGACTAGCGGGAACACCGGGGAGCTGTTTTTT | CAISETSGNTGELFF
NA | NA | TRBJ2-1 | TRBV18 | TGTGCCAGCTCACCACCGATGGGGGGTGAGCAGTTCTTC | CASSPPMGGEQFF
NA | NA | TRBJ2-1 | TRBV27 | TGTGCCAGCAGTTTGAGTCTAGGAGGGTTCAGCTCCTACAATGAGCAGTTCTTC | CASSLSLGGFSSYNEQFF
NA | NA | TRBJ2-5 | TRBV6-2/TRBV6-3 | TGTGCCAGCAGTTACTCGCAGGGTTCCAATGAGCAGTACTTC | CASSYSQGSNEQYF